Listed below are T cell receptor beta chains from one sample, sequenced in a study of T-cell memory formation after mild COVID-19. A single record per CDR3 protein comes from TCRdb applying MiXCR to the 5' RACE reads. Among around 300,000 distinct CDR3 sequences listed, under 8.5% were seen once. The sequencing sample was made of PBMCs or a T cell subset sorted from them (not recorded which). All receptors come from a man aged 18 to 35 who had mild COVID-19 (a few samples of this study predate the infection). Cell type and time point are not known. CDR3s include the opening cysteine and the closing phenylalanine or tryptophan. Each record gives: CDR3 protein, J gene, D gene, V gene, clone size. The D gene is left open where the match is weak. Clone size is not always given. Where it is, it says once, few, many or a class for expanded clones.

CDR3: CASSAGNTEAFF; J: TRBJ1-1; D: NA; V: TRBV6-2/TRBV6-3; size: few
CDR3: CASSAGQLYEQYF; J: TRBJ2-7; D: NA; V: TRBV5-1; size: many
CDR3: CASSLGDSSFYEQYF; J: TRBJ2-7; D: NA; V: TRBV6-5; size: few
CDR3: CASTPTEGKGELFF; J: TRBJ2-2; D: NA; V: TRBV7-3; size: few
CDR3: CASSPGQGLYGYTF; J: TRBJ1-2; D: TRBD1; V: TRBV7-2; size: few
CDR3: CASSTLGDYGYTF; J: TRBJ1-2; D: NA; V: TRBV5-4; size: few
CDR3: CASSLQGQSTDTQYF; J: TRBJ2-3; D: NA; V: TRBV7-9; size: many
CDR3: CASRSRYRSWRSEQFF; J: TRBJ2-1; D: NA; V: TRBV9; size: NA
CDR3: CASSATGGADGYTF; J: TRBJ1-2; D: TRBD1; V: TRBV7-9; size: NA
CDR3: CASSLMSGGADTQYF; J: TRBJ2-3; D: TRBD2; V: TRBV7-3; size: few
CDR3: CASSPQGSLDGYTF; J: TRBJ1-2; D: NA; V: TRBV7-3; size: few
CDR3: CASSTTREAGYTF; J: TRBJ1-2; D: NA; V: TRBV7-9; size: NA
CDR3: CASSQGVSLYTF; J: TRBJ1-2; D: NA; V: TRBV4-1; size: many
CDR3: CASSLDTGNTIYF; J: TRBJ1-3; D: NA; V: TRBV5-1; size: many
CDR3: CASSYAGQGEKLFF; J: TRBJ1-4; D: TRBD1; V: TRBV6-5; size: NA
CDR3: CASSTVLAMGTDTQYF; J: TRBJ2-3; D: NA; V: TRBV18; size: few
CDR3: CASSQEGRSTDTQYF; J: TRBJ2-3; D: NA; V: TRBV3-1; size: many
CDR3: CAISEETGHGYTF; J: TRBJ1-2; D: NA; V: TRBV10-3; size: NA
CDR3: CASSQMTSGVADTQYF; J: TRBJ2-3; D: TRBD2; V: TRBV4-1; size: many
CDR3: CASSYPGQGLDEQYF; J: TRBJ2-7; D: TRBD1; V: TRBV27; size: few
CDR3: CASSQRATNEKLFF; J: TRBJ1-4; D: NA; V: TRBV7-9; size: many
CDR3: CASSQGGDEQFF; J: TRBJ2-1; D: NA; V: TRBV3-1; size: few
CDR3: CASSPPRTGNTEAFF; J: TRBJ1-1; D: TRBD1; V: TRBV12-3/TRBV12-4; size: NA
CDR3: CASSQDMTGVQPQHF; J: TRBJ1-5; D: TRBD1; V: TRBV4-1; size: few
CDR3: CASSPGTGSEQYF; J: TRBJ2-7; D: TRBD1; V: TRBV7-3; size: NA
CDR3: CATRDDTSKGYGYTF; J: TRBJ1-2; D: NA; V: TRBV24-1; size: few
CDR3: CASSLIGWETQYF; J: TRBJ2-5; D: NA; V: TRBV7-2; size: many
CDR3: CASSLGTRDTQYF; J: TRBJ2-3; D: NA; V: TRBV6-2/TRBV6-3; size: few
CDR3: CASRLQEALEETQYF; J: TRBJ2-5; D: NA; V: TRBV10-1; size: few
CDR3: CASSLGWTPVEQYF; J: TRBJ2-7; D: NA; V: TRBV5-1; size: NA
CDR3: CSVRGVDNYGYTF; J: TRBJ1-2; D: NA; V: TRBV29-1; size: once
CDR3: CAWSVGQGAYGANVLTF; J: TRBJ2-6; D: TRBD1; V: TRBV30; size: NA
CDR3: CAWSAPGLYQDTQYF; J: TRBJ2-3; D: NA; V: TRBV30; size: NA
CDR3: CASSPRTGWNTGELFF; J: TRBJ2-2; D: TRBD1; V: TRBV9; size: few
CDR3: CASSLGSGLGLSEQFF; J: TRBJ2-1; D: TRBD2; V: TRBV7-2; size: NA
CDR3: CSASDRGHGYTF; J: TRBJ1-2; D: TRBD1; V: TRBV20-1; size: NA
CDR3: CATSTTGMNTEAFF; J: TRBJ1-1; D: TRBD1; V: TRBV24-1; size: NA
CDR3: CATLRVGTANVLTF; J: TRBJ2-6; D: NA; V: TRBV6-6; size: few
CDR3: CASSPAGGMFEQYF; J: TRBJ2-7; D: TRBD2; V: TRBV3-1; size: NA
CDR3: CASRQGGFGYGYTF; J: TRBJ1-2; D: TRBD1; V: TRBV27; size: NA
CDR3: CASSPQVDEETQYF; J: TRBJ2-5; D: NA; V: TRBV5-1; size: many
CDR3: CASRSGFSYEQFF; J: TRBJ2-1; D: NA; V: TRBV13; size: NA
CDR3: CASSLGSLRGTDTQYF; J: TRBJ2-3; D: NA; V: TRBV11-2; size: many
CDR3: CASSLTGLNTEAFF; J: TRBJ1-1; D: TRBD1; V: TRBV6-2/TRBV6-3; size: NA
CDR3: CASSFVEWDTQYF; J: TRBJ2-3; D: NA; V: TRBV11-1; size: NA
CDR3: CASSLALSGGEAFF; J: TRBJ1-1; D: NA; V: TRBV7-9; size: many
CDR3: CASSHQDSPYYGYTF; J: TRBJ1-2; D: NA; V: TRBV4-1; size: many
CDR3: CASSEFPSGTKFYGYTF; J: TRBJ1-2; D: NA; V: TRBV6-1; size: many
CDR3: CASSQGWGTDYNEQFF; J: TRBJ2-1; D: TRBD1; V: TRBV4-1; size: few
CDR3: CASSFRGITEAFF; J: TRBJ1-1; D: NA; V: TRBV5-1; size: many
CDR3: CSVESGGLSGNTIYF; J: TRBJ1-3; D: NA; V: TRBV29-1; size: NA
CDR3: CASSEDGHNSPLHF; J: TRBJ1-6; D: NA; V: TRBV10-2; size: many
CDR3: CASSPLRRLAKNIQYF; J: TRBJ2-4; D: NA; V: TRBV11-2; size: NA
CDR3: CATSDLHGGGFTDTQYF; J: TRBJ2-3; D: TRBD2; V: TRBV24-1; size: many